This TCR beta chain was captured in a study of cytomegalovirus exposure and HLA in healthy donors. Study results and caveats: In a later analysis, TCR beta V- and J-gene trimming showed a link to a missense DCLRE1C variant. A later analysis associated some 16,000 TCR beta sequences with HLA alleles at a 0.05 false discovery rate.

It was with 60 Vbeta and 13 Jbeta primers that the PCR ran. Assay: immunoSEQ multiplex PCR; the TCRdb copy retains only in-frame clones and omits some. The sample records roughly 150,000 clones, around three quarters being singletons. In the case of this clone: No antigen is known for it.

Between the trimmed V and J ends, which lost 2 bases and 5 bases, there was a span of 15 bases. Germline assignment: CDR1 MDHEN and CDR2 SYDVKM. The CDR3 sequence is 15 residues long. The clonotype comes from a man aged 25 to 40 in good health. V and J are TRBV28 and TRBJ1-2; D is undetermined. Sequenced input: PBMCs. The CDR3 sequence is CASSLIAAGGYGYTF. Here the CDR3 DNA reads TGTGCCAGCAGTTTAATTGCTGCGGGAGGGTATGGCTACACCTTC.